This T cell receptor beta chain comes out of a study of PD-L1 blockade in urothelial cancer. The wider study: Reported median T cell count for blood samples was around 150,000.

This clone was observed many times. CDR1 and CDR2 (germline): SNHLY, FYNNEI. The CDR3 consists of 10 residues. Trimming removed 0 bases from V and 11 bases from J, with 4 bases in between. Sample time point: pretreatment peripheral blood. Per-patient samples, pretreatment and on-treatment, numbered 1 to 8. Sequencing was performed with immunoSEQ multiplex PCR; in TCRdb, only in-frame clones are kept and a portion is missing. Among some 80,000 clones, around 81% were seen once, and the ten largest hold roughly 7.3%. This receptor was obtained from a man in his forties or fifties with urothelial cancer. The sample here was PBMCs, taken around atezolizumab (anti-PD-L1) treatment. The rearrangement uses TRBV2 and TRBJ1-1; D is unclear. This chain's CDR3 is CASSEARAFF. CDR3 sequence (DNA): TGTGCCAGCAGTGAAGCGAGGGCTTTCTTT.